The sequence of this T cell receptor (beta chain) was determined in a study of cytomegalovirus exposure and HLA in healthy donors. Study-wide results and limits: For most TCR beta V segments, an earlier analysis put the productive rate at about 90% or about 30% of the time.

Note on this clone: What it binds is not known.

The ends lost 7 bases at V and 14 bases at J; junction bases unmatched: 5. Germline V gene lookup returns CDR1 SNHLY and CDR2 FYNNEI. The CDR3 length is 11 residues. Vbeta (60) and Jbeta (13) primers were used in the PCR. The repertoire was sequenced with immunoSEQ multiplex PCR; TCRdb's copy has only in-frame clones and lacks some. The sample comprises approximately 89,000 clones, about 85% of which are singletons, and less than 8% rests with the top ten. The sequenced material came from PBMCs. This TCR was recovered from a man aged 35 to 55 in good health and CMV-seropositive. The chain is built from TRBV2 and TRBJ2-3, with TRBD2 identical over 11 bases. The CDR3, as DNA: TGTGCCAGCATCTTAGCGGGGGGGCCGTATTTT. This gives the protein CASILAGGPYF.